This T cell receptor beta chain originates from a study of human T cells and chemical hapten exposure. Time point given: patch test 3, about 24 weeks after DPC sensitization. The treatment is: therapeutic diphenylcyclopropenone sensitization with weekly scalp DPC. Those who donated were patients with alopecia, 18 to 70 years of age, and suitable for DPC. Extraction yielded total RNA from whole blood (unfractionated). This clonotype occurred a few times. Its antigen is currently unknown. Original analysis: There were a median of around 97,000 TCRs per sample, with a range from roughly 20,000 to 700,000. Via MiXCR, TCRdb re-called the RACE reads, giving one row per CDR3 protein. The V and J calls come from TCRdb's annotation, not from the publication. The sample contains approximately 160,000 distinct CDR3 sequences, around a quarter of which appear only once. J gave up 3 bases and V 7 bases, and 11 bases lay outside the gene matches. The CDR3 sequence is 15 residues long. CDR1 is DFQATT, CDR2 SNEGSKA, per germline (reference sequence).

Study outcomes and limitations: There was a positive correlation between PT1 expanded TCR counts and patch test score.

The sequencing used whole blood, collected in connection with sensitization to the hapten diphenylcyclopropenone (DPC). The chain recombines TRBV20-1 with TRBJ2-3, with 9 positions matching TRBD2. The TCR was taken from a woman between 18 and 30 years old with alopecia areata. Some clones in this sample may be carry-over from other donors' samples. CDR3 nucleotide sequence: TGCAGTGGAGTGGTCAGCGGGGGGTTGACAGATACGCAGTATTTT. Translating it yields CSGVVSGGLTDTQYF.